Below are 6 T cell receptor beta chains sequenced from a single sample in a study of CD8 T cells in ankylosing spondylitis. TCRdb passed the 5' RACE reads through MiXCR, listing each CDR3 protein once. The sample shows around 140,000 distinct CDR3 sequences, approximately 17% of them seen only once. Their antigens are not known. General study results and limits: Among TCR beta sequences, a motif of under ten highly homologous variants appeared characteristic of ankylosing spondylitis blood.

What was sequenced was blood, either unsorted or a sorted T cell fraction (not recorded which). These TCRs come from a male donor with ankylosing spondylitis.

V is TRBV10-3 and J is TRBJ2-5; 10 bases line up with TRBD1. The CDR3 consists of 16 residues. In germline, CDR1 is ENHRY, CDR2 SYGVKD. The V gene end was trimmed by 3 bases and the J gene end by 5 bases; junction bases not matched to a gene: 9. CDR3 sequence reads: CAISDFDRGPRETQYF. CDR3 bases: TGTGCCATCAGTGATTTCGACAGGGGGCCTAGGGAGACCCAGTACTTC.

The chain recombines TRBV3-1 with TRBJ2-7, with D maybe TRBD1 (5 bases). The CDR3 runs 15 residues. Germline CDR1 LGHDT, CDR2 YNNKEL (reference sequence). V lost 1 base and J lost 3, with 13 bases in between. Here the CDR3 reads CASSQVQGTYYEQYF. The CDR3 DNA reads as TGTGCCAGCAGCCAAGTCCAGGGAACCTACTACGAGCAGTACTTC.

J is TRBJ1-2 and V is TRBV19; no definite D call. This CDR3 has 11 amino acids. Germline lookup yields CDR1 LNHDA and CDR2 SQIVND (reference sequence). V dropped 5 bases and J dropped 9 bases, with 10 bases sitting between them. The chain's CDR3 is CASSAAGRYTF. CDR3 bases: TGTGCCAGTAGTGCGGCTGGTCGCTACACCTTC.

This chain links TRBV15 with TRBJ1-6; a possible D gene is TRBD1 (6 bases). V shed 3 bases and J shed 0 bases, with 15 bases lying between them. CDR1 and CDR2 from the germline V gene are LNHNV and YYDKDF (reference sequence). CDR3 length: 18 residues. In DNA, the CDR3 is TGTGCCACCAGCAGCAGGGGTGGAATTAGCTCCTATAATTCACCCCTCCACTTT. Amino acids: CATSSRGGISSYNSPLHF.

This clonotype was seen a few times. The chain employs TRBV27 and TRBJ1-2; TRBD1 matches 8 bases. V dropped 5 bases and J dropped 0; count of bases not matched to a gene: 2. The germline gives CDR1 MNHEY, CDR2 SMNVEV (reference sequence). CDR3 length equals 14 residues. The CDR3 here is CASSPGQANYGYTF. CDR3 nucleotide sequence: TGTGCCAGCAGTCCGGGACAGGCTAACTATGGCTACACCTTC.

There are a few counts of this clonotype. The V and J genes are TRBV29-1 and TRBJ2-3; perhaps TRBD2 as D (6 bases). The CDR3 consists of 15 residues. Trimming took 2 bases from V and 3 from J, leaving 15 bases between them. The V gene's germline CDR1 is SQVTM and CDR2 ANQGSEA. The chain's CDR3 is CSVEKAGLRTDTQYF. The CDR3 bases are TGCAGCGTTGAAAAGGCGGGATTGAGGACAGATACGCAGTATTTT.